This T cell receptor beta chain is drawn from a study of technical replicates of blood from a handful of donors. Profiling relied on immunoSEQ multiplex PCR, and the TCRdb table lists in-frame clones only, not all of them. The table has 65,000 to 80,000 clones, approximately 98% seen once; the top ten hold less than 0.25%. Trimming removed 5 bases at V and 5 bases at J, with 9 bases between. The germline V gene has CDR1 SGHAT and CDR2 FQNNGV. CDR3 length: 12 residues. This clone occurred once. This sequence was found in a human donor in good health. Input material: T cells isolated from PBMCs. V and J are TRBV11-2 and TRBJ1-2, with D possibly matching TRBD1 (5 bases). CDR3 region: CASSLQAYGYTF. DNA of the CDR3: TGTGCCAGCAGCCTACAGGCGTATGGCTACACCTTC.